The 6 T cell receptor beta chains below were found in one sample sequenced in a study of regulatory T cells in long-lasting Graves disease. The time point here: newly diagnosed GD, antithyroid drugs for less than 3 months. PBMC-derived RNA was used for the TCR library. HTBI primers from iRepertoire and Arm-PCR of CDR3 regions yielded the TCR beta libraries. Each CDR3 protein gets one entry after TCRdb re-called the multiplex PCR reads with MiXCR. The sample includes around 250,000 distinct CDR3 sequences, 15% to 20% of them seen just once. This same sample was also taken into another study, of T cells in Graves' hyperthyroidism and ophthalmopathy.

This specimen consisted of peripheral blood mononuclear cells (PBMCs), obtained at new diagnosis, from a patient treated with antithyroid drugs. These receptors originate from a woman in her thirties with Graves disease.

On this clonotype: This likely stems from a read error, as it lies one base from a far larger clone. The chain uses TRBV13 and TRBJ1-2; no clear D. This CDR3 is built from 14 residues. Germline V CDR1 and CDR2: PRHDT, FYEKMQ (reference sequence). The CDR3 loop reads CASSDGDPNYGCTF. CDR3 nucleotides: TGTGCCAGCAGTGATGGGGATCCTAACTATGGCTGCACCTTC.

This clonotype was observed many times. V usage is TRBV7-2 and J usage is TRBJ2-2; no reliable D call. Trimming removed 5 bases at V and 4 bases at J, with 11 bases between. CDR3 size: 14 residues. Germline assignment: CDR1 SGHTA and CDR2 FQGNSA. The CDR3 is CASSILLITGELFF. The CDR3 DNA reads as TGTGCCAGCAGCATCCTCCTTATCACCGGGGAGCTGTTTTTT.

This clonotype turned up a few times. The chain couples TRBV28 to TRBJ2-2; D is unclear. Germline V gives CDR1 MDHEN, CDR2 SYDVKM. V lost 2 bases and J lost 2, with 3 bases in between. This CDR3 is 13 amino acids long. As DNA, the CDR3 is TGTGCCAGCAGTTTACAAAACACCGGGGAGCTGTTTTTT. It encodes CASSLQNTGELFF.

Concerning this clonotype itself: This is likely an artifact of a read error, given a far larger clone one base away. The V gene is TRBV3-1, the J gene TRBJ2-1; 7 bases align to TRBD2. The trim removed 5 bases at V and 13 bases at J, leaving 11 bases unmatched. The V gene's germline CDR1 is LGHDT and CDR2 YNNKEL (reference sequence). The length of the CDR3 is 13 residues. Here the CDR3 DNA reads TGTGCCAGCAGCGCAACCTTGACTAGCATCCAGTTCTTC. It yields the protein CASSATLTSIQFF.

This clonotype was seen many times. The V gene is TRBV29-1, the J gene TRBJ1-3, with 7 bases lining up with TRBD1. V gave up 4 bases and J gave up 3 bases; unmatched junction bases: 3. The germline V gene encodes CDR1 SQVTM and CDR2 ANQGSEA. The CDR3 runs 13 residues. The CDR3 DNA is TGCAGCGTTGCCGGGACAGTTGGAAACACCATATATTTT. Its translation: CSVAGTVGNTIYF.

At least ten counts were recorded for this clonotype. CDR3 sequence: CASRTLAGGSYNEQFF. The CDR3 DNA is TGTGCCAGCAGAACTCTAGCGGGGGGGTCCTACAATGAGCAGTTCTTC. The chain recombines TRBV13 with TRBJ2-1; TRBD2 matches 12 bases. The CDR3 is made up of 16 amino acids. Trimming removed 6 bases from V and 1 base from J; junction bases left unmatched: 4. Germline CDR1 is PRHDT and CDR2 is FYEKMQ (reference sequence).